Sequencing of this T cell receptor beta chain was carried out in a study of blood T cell repertoires in COVID-19. Across the whole study: Both acute and convalescent COVID-19 samples were obtained from the United States, Italy and Spain. Sample material is recorded as cDNA or gDNA derived from T cells, B-cell-depleted T cells, or PBMCs.

Authors' methods: Nucleated cell counts were estimated from reference gene primer amplification. Profiling relied on immunoSEQ multiplex PCR, and the TCRdb table lists in-frame clones only, not all of them. V, J and clone size are taken as reported in that table, and D and trimming were inferred from the DNA itself. The repertoire includes 150,000 to 200,000 clones, about 88% of them detected once, and approximately 0.8% sits in the top ten. The CDR3 has 14 amino acids. V was trimmed by 3 bases and J by 3 bases, leaving 11 bases between them. The germline CDR1 and CDR2 sequences are MNHEY and SMNVEV (reference sequence). Participants were aged about 18 to 95 years, lived in around 22 US areas, and enrolled virtually.

The chain couples TRBV27 to TRBJ1-2, with a weak D call TRBD1 (6 bases). The sequence derives from a woman aged 18-35 years who had recovered from COVID-19. The sample taken for sequencing was PBMCs or T cells enriched from blood (not recorded which). The CDR3 region has the DNA TGTGCCAGCAGTTTGGGGGGGCCTCACTATGGCTACACCTTC. It specifies CASSLGGPHYGYTF.